The clone carrying this T cell receptor (beta chain) was recorded many times. Its specificity is not known. Germline values: CDR1 LGHDT, CDR2 YNNKEL (reference sequence). With 4 bases clipped from V and 6 bases from J, the junction kept 8 bases outside the gene matches. The CDR3 has 15 residues. The record originates from a study of T cells after yellow fever vaccination. Background on the study: The authors prepared low-cell-number fractions using SMART-Seq v4 Ultra Low Input. Study-level results: Researchers cautioned that FACS-sorted repertoires could harbor abundant clonotypes contaminating from the bulk population. Few clonotypes appeared in both CD4 and CD8 compartments. Boosting was followed by the reappearance of most primary-vaccination clones (around 95% CD4, more than 70% CD8).

TCRdb fed the 5' RACE reads into MiXCR, producing one record per CDR3 protein. Of some 340,000 distinct CDR3 sequences in the sample, approximately 11% were seen once. Sequencing used CD4+ T cells sorted from PBMCs, obtained 45 days after the yellow fever booster vaccination. The chain carries TRBV3-1 and TRBJ1-5; 8 positions match TRBD1. This sequence was found in a man aged 18-30 years who received the YFV17D yellow fever vaccine. The CDR3 sequence is CASSPGQGHRQPQHF. CDR3 bases: TGTGCCAGCAGCCCAGGACAGGGTCATCGTCAGCCCCAGCATTTT.